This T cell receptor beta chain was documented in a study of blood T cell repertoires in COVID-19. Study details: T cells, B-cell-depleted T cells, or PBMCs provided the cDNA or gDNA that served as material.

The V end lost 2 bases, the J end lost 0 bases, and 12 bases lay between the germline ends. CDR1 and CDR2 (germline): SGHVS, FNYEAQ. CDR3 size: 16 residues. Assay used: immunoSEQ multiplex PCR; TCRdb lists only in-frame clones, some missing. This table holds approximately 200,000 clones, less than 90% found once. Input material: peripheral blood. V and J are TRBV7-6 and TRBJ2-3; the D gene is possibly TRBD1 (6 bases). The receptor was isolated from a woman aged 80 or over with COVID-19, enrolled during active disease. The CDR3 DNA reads TGTGCCAGCAGCTTAAGAACAGGGTCAAGCACAGATACGCAGTATTTT. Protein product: CASSLRTGSSTDTQYF.